This entry describes one T cell receptor (beta chain). Antigen specificity is unknown. Built from TCR beta cDNA, the libraries had unique molecular identifiers in them. TCRdb fed the PCR reads into MiXCR, producing one record per CDR3 protein. In the table there are roughly 540,000 distinct CDR3 sequences, around 31% of which are singletons. This specimen belongs to a study of post-analysis software for immune sequencing data. For the study at large: Relapsing-remitting, secondary progressive and progressive-relapsing courses of multiple sclerosis were included.

The CDR3 has 14 residues. Looked up from germline, CDR1 is MGHDK and CDR2 is SYGVNS. Germline trimming cut 2 bases from V and 12 bases from J; bases unmatched to any gene: 12. Notes on the study in general: About five TRBV segments, including TRBV5-6, TRBV5-1 and TRBV20-1, were more frequent in patients than controls. Controls significantly exceeded multiple sclerosis patients in normalized Chao1 diversity.

This receptor was identified in a girl aged 2-17 years with multiple sclerosis. Sequenced: blood. The gene calls are TRBV25-1 and TRBJ2-5; TRBD1 matches 7 bases. CDR3 residues: CASSEEGTALREYF. Here the CDR3 DNA reads TGTGCCAGCAGTGAAGAAGGGACAGCTCTTCGGGAGTACTTC.